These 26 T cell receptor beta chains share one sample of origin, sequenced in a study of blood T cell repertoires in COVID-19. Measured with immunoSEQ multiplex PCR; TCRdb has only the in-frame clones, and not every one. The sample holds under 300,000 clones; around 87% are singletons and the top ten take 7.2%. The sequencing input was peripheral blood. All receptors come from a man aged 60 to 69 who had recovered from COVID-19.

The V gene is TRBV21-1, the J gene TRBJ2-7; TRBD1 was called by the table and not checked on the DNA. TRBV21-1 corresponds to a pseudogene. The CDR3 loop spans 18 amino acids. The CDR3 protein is CASRVSRGQPTSSYEQYF. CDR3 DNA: TGTGCCAGCAGGGTTTCTAGGGGACAGCCTACCAGCTCCTACGAGCAGTACTTC.

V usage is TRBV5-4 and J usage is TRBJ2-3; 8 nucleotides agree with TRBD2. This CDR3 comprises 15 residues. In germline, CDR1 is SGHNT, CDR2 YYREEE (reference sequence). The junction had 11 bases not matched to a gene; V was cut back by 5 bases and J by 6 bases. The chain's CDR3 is CASSPTRGGRDTQYF. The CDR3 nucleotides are TGTGCCAGCAGTCCTACTAGGGGCGGGAGGGATACGCAGTATTTT.

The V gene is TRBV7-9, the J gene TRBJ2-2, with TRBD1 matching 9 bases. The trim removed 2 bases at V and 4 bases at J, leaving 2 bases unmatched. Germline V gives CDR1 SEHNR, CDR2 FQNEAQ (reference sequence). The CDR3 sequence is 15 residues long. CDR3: CASSLSTGGTGELFF. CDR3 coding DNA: TGTGCCAGCAGCTTATCGACAGGGGGCACCGGGGAGCTGTTTTTT. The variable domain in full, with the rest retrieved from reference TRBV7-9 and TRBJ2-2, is DTGVSQNPRHKITKRGQNVTFRCDPISEHNRLYWYRQTLGQGPEFLTYFQNEAQLEKSRLLSDRFSAERPKGSFSTLEIQRTEQGDSAMYLCASSLSTGGTGELFFGEGSRLTVL.

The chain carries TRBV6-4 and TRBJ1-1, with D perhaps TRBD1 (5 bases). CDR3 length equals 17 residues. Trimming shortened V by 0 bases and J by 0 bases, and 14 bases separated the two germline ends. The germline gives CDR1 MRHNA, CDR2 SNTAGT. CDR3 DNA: TGTGCCAGCAGTGACTCGATCCTAACAGGACTGAACACTGAAGCTTTCTTT. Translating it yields CASSDSILTGLNTEAFF.

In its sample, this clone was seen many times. In nucleotides, the CDR3 is TGTGCCAGCAGTTTAGTTTCAGGGGGCGATCCCGGCGCGCATGGCTACACCTTC. Its translation is CASSLVSGGDPGAHGYTF. The rearrangement uses TRBV27 and TRBJ1-2, with 8 positions matching TRBD1. Germline V lookup: CDR1 MNHEY, CDR2 SMNVEV (reference sequence). This CDR3 spans 18 amino acids. Losses at the gene ends were 2 bases for V and 6 bases for J; bases not matched to a gene: 17.

This chain's CDR3 is CASSLASGGLYEQYF. CDR3 nucleotide sequence: TGTGCCAGCAGCTTGGCAAGCGGGGGTTTGTACGAGCAGTACTTC. The V gene is TRBV5-4, the J gene TRBJ2-7, with 8 bases fitting TRBD2. The J segment lost 4 bases and the V segment lost 0 bases, leaving 6 bases of the junction unmatched. CDR1 and CDR2 from the germline V gene are SGHNT and YYREEE (reference sequence). This CDR3 comprises 15 residues.

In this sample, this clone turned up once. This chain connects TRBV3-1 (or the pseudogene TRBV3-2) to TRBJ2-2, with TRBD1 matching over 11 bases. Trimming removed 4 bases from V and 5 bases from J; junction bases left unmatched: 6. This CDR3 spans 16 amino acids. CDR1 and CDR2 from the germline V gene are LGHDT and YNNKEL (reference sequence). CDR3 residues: CASSPRDRGGTGELFF. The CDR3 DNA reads TGTGCCAGCAGCCCCCGGGACAGGGGGGGGACCGGGGAGCTGTTTTTT.

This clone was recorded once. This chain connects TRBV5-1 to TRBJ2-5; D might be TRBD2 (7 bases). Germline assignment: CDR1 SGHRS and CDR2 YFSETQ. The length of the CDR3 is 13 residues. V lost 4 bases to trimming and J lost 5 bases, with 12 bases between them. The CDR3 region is CASSRGARETQYF. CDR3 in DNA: TGCGCCAGCAGCCGGGGGGCGAGGGAGACCCAGTACTTC.

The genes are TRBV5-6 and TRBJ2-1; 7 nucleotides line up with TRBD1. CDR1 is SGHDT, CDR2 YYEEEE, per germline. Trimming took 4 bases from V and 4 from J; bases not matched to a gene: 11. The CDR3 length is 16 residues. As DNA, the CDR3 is TGTGCCAGCAGCCCCCTGGGCAGGGGGACGTACAATGAGCAGTTCTTC. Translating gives CASSPLGRGTYNEQFF.

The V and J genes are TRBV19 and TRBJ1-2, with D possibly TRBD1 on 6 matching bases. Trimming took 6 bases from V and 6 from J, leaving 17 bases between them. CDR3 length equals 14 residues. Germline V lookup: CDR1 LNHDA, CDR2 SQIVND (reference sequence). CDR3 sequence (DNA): TGTGCCAGTAGCCTGACAGGATCTCGACATGGCTACACCTTC. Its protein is CASSLTGSRHGYTF.

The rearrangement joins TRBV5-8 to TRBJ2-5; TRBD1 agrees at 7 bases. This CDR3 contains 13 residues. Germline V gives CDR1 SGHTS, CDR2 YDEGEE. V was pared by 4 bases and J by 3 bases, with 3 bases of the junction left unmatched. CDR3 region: CASSHDREETQYF. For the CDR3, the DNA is TGTGCCAGCAGCCACGACAGGGAAGAGACCCAGTACTTC.

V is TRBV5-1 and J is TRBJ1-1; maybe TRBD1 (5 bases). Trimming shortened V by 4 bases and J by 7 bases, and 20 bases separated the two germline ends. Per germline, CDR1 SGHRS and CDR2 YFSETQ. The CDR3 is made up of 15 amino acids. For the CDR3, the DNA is TGCGCCAGCAGCCCAGGTGGTCTGGGGCTGATTGAAGCTTTCTTT. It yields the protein CASSPGGLGLIEAFF.

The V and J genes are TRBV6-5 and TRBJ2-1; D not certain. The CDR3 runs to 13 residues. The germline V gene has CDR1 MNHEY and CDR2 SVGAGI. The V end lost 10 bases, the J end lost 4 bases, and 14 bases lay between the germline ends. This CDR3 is CATHMTGYNEQFF. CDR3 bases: TGTGCCACCCACATGACTGGATACAATGAGCAGTTCTTC.

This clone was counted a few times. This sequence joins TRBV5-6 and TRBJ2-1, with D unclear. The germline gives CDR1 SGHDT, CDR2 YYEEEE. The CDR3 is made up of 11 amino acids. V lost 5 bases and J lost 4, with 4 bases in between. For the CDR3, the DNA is TGTGCCAGCAGTAGATACAATGAGCAGTTCTTC. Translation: CASSRYNEQFF.

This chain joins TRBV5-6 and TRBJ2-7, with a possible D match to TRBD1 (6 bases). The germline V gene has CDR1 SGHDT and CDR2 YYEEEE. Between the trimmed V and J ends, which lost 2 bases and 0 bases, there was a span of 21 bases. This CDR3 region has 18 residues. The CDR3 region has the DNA TGTGCCAGCAGCTTAAGTTCACCGGGACATCCTAGCTCCTACGAGCAGTACTTC. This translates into CASSLSSPGHPSSYEQYF.

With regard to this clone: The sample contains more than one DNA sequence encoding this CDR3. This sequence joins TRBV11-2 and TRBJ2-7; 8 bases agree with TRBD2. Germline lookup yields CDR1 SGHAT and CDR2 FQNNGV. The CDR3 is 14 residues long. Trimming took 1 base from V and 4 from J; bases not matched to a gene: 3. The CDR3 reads CASSLGVAGYEQYF. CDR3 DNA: TGTGCCAGCAGCTTAGGAGTAGCGGGATACGAGCAGTACTTC.

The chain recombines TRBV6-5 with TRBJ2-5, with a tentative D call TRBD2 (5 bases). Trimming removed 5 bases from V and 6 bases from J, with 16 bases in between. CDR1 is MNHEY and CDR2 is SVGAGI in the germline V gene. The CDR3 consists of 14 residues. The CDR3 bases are TGTGCCAGCAGTCCCAGGACTGGCCCGCAGACCCAGTACTTC. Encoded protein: CASSPRTGPQTQYF.

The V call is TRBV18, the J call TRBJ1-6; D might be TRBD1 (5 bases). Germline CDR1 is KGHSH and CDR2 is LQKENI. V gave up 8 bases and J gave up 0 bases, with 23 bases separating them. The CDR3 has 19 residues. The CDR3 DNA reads TGTGCCAGCCCGCACCACTCAAAGGGGAGGACCTCCTATAATTCACCCCTCCACTTT. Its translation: CASPHHSKGRTSYNSPLHF.

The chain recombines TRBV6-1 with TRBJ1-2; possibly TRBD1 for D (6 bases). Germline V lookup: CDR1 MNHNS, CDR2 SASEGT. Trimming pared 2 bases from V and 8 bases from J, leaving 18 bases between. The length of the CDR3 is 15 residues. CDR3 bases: TGTGCCAGCAGTGAAAAGTTTACCGGGACAAAAGGCTACACCTTC. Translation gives CASSEKFTGTKGYTF.

The CDR3 loop reads CASSPEAQETQYF. CDR3 DNA sequence: TGTGCCAGCTCACCAGAGGCCCAAGAGACCCAGTACTTC. This chain uses TRBV2 with TRBJ2-5; D uncertain. This CDR3 region has 13 residues. V was pared by 8 bases and J by 1 base, with 11 bases between. Germline-derived CDR1 and CDR2 are SNHLY and FYNNEI.

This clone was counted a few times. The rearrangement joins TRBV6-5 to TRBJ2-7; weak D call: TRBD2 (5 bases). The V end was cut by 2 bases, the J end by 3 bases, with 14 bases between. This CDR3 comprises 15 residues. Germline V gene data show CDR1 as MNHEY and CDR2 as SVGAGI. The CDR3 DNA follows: TGTGCCAGCAGTTACGTCAGCGGTGGCCTCTACGAGCAGTACTTC. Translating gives CASSYVSGGLYEQYF.

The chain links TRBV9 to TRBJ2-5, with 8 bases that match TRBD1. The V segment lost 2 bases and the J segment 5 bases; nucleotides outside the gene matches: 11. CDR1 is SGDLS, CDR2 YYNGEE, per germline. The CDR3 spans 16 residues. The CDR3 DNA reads TGTGCCAGCAGCGTTCTGCAGGGGGCAGTCGGGGAGACCCAGTACTTC. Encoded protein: CASSVLQGAVGETQYF.

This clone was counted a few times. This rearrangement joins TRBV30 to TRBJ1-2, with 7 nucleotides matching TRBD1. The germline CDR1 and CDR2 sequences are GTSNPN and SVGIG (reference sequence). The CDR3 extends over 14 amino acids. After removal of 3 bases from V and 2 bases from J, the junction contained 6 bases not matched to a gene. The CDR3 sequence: CAWRKRDRNYGYTF. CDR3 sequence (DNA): TGTGCCTGGAGGAAAAGGGACAGAAACTATGGCTACACCTTC.

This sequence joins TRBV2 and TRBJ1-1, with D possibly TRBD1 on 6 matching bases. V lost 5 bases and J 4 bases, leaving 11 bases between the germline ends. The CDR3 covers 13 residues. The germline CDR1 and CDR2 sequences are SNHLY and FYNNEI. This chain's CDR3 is CASSPVGATEAFF. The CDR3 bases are TGTGCCAGCAGTCCAGTGGGGGCCACTGAAGCTTTCTTT.

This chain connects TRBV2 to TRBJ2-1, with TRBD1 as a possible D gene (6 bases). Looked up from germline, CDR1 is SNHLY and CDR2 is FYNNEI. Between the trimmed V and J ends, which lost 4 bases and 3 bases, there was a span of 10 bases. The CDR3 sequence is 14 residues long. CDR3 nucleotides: TGTGCCAGCAGTGTGTTACAGGGCTACAATGAGCAGTTCTTC. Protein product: CASSVLQGYNEQFF.

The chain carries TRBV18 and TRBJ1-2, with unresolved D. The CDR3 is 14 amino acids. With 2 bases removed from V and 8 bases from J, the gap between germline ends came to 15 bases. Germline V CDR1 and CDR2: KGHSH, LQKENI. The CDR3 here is CASSPSKGGGGYTF. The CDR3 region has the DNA TGTGCCAGCTCACCAAGTAAGGGAGGCGGCGGCTACACCTTC.